This TCR beta chain was recorded in a study of T cells in Graves' hyperthyroidism and ophthalmopathy. Study-wide findings and caveats: Most thyroid clonotypes expanded above 0.001 were also detected in blood. For ophthalmopathy, model prediction preceded onset by a median 6.5 months.

Hyperthyroidism in the patients, aged 18 to 65, was newly diagnosed and under 2 months in duration. RNA transcripts yielded amplified TCR beta CDR3 regions. With the HTBI primer set, the TCR CDR3 went through a first round of RT-PCR. From the multiplex PCR reads, TCRdb called clonotypes with MiXCR, one entry per CDR3 protein. The data contain about 320,000 distinct CDR3 sequences, roughly 15% of them seen just once; the ten biggest clones take up around 33%. V gave up 5 bases and J gave up 0 bases; unmatched junction bases: 4. The CDR3 is 15 amino acids. CDR1 SGHRS and CDR2 YFSETQ come from the germline V gene. This clonotype was recorded at least ten times. Its antigen remains unidentified.

Sample: blood. This clonotype originated in a man aged 25 to 40 with Graves' hyperthyroidism. V is TRBV5-1 and J is TRBJ2-4, with 8 bases matching TRBD1. The CDR3: CASRTGEEAKNIQYF. CDR3 nucleotide sequence: TGCGCCAGCAGGACAGGGGAAGAAGCCAAAAACATTCAGTACTTC.